A selection of T cell receptor beta chains follows, all from one sample in a study of cytomegalovirus exposure and HLA in healthy donors. Using immunoSEQ multiplex PCR, the repertoire was profiled, and TCRdb retains in-frame clones only, with some absent. The sample has 120,000 or so clones, 75% to 85% seen once; the top ten hold about 2.5%. Input material: PBMCs. These receptors all come from a man aged 25 to 45 in good health and CMV-seronegative. CDR3s include the opening cysteine and the closing phenylalanine or tryptophan. The D gene is left open where the match is weak. Expanded clones get a size class; other rows say once, few or many, or leave the size out.

.	TRBV29-1	TRBJ2-1	.	TGCAGCGTTGAGGTCAGGGTGGCTGAGCAGTTCTTC	CSVEVRVAEQFF
.	TRBV6-5	TRBJ2-1	TRBD2	TGTGCCAGCAGATTAGGACTAGCGGGAGGGAATGAGCAGTTCTTC	CASRLGLAGGNEQFF
.	TRBV13	TRBJ2-3	TRBD2	TGTGCCAGCAGCCTAGCGGGAGGTTACACAGATACGCAGTATTTT	CASSLAGGYTDTQYF
.	TRBV13	TRBJ2-1	.	TGTGCCAGCAGCTTAGGCCAGGGGATCAATGAGCAGTTCTTC	CASSLGQGINEQFF
.	TRBV27	TRBJ2-3	TRBD2	TGTGCCAGCAGTCTTTTGGGACTAGCGGGAGGGCCCGGAGATACGCAGTATTTT	CASSLLGLAGGPGDTQYF
.	TRBV7-2	TRBJ2-1	TRBD2	TGTGCCAGCAGCTTAAGCGGGGCGTACAATGAGCAGTTCTTC	CASSLSGAYNEQFF
few	TRBV7-9	TRBJ2-1	TRBD1	TGTGCCAGCAGCTGGCTCGGGACAGGGTCCTACAATGAGCAGTTCTTC	CASSWLGTGSYNEQFF
.	TRBV6-1	TRBJ1-4	.	TGTGCCAGCAGTGAAACCGACCTAGAAGAAAAACTGTTTTTT	CASSETDLEEKLFF
.	TRBV6-5	TRBJ2-3	.	TGTGCCAGCAGTTACGGGACCGGGACTAGCACAGATACGCAGTATTTT	CASSYGTGTSTDTQYF
.	TRBV4-3	TRBJ2-5	TRBD2	TGCGCCAGCAGCCAAGATCTCCCCGGGACTAGCGGGCAAGAGACCCAGTACTTC	CASSQDLPGTSGQETQYF
.	TRBV5-4	TRBJ2-5	.	TGTGCCAGCAGCCTACCGTACCAAGAGACCCAGTACTTC	CASSLPYQETQYF
.	TRBV19	TRBJ1-4	TRBD1	TGTGCCAGTAGTATGCTACAGGGGGGGAGTGAAAAACTGTTTTTT	CASSMLQGGSEKLFF
.	TRBV7-2	TRBJ2-7	TRBD2	TGTGCCAGCAGCTTCCAGTCCGGGACTAGCGGGGCCTACGAGCAGTACTTC	CASSFQSGTSGAYEQYF
.	TRBV7-9	TRBJ2-2	.	TGTGCCAGCAGCTTAGCACGAGTGATTAACACCGGGGAGCTGTTTTTT	CASSLARVINTGELFF
.	TRBV7-9	TRBJ1-2	TRBD1	TGTGCCAGCAGCTTAGGGACAGGGGGTGAAGGCTACACCTTC	CASSLGTGGEGYTF
.	TRBV18	TRBJ2-1	.	TGTGCCAGCTCCCTCGTGACAGCGAGCTCCTACAATGAGCAGTTCTTC	CASSLVTASSYNEQFF
.	TRBV29-1	TRBJ1-1	.	TGCAGCGTTGTTGGGGGCAACACTGAAGCTTTCTTT	CSVVGGNTEAFF
once	TRBV28	TRBJ2-1	TRBD2	TGTGCCAGCACCCTCGGGGCGGGAGGGCCTAATGAGCAGTTCTTC	CASTLGAGGPNEQFF
.	TRBV14	TRBJ2-1	TRBD1	TGTGCCAGCAGCCAGACGACAGGGGATGAGCAGTTCTTC	CASSQTTGDEQFF
once	TRBV10-1	TRBJ2-1	TRBD2	TGCGCCAGCAGTGAGTCGGGAGGGCTCGAGCAGTTCTTC	CASSESGGLEQFF
.	TRBV20-1	TRBJ2-5	.	TGCAGTGCTGCCGAGAAAGAGACCCAGTACTTC	CSAAEKETQYF
.	TRBV4-1	TRBJ2-3	.	TGCGCCAGCAGCCAAGGCCCGCAGACAAGAAGCACAGATACGCAGTATTTT	CASSQGPQTRSTDTQYF
.	TRBV29-1	TRBJ1-2	.	TGCAGCGTTGAAGACCTAGGGACTCTCTATGGCTACACCTTC	CSVEDLGTLYGYTF
.	TRBV29-1	TRBJ1-4	TRBD1	TGCAGCGTTAAAACAGGGGGGATTAATGAAAAACTGTTTTTT	CSVKTGGINEKLFF
.	TRBV6-1	TRBJ1-3	.	TGTGCCAGCAGTGAAATTCGTGTCATGGGGAGTGGAAACACCATATATTTT	CASSEIRVMGSGNTIYF
.	TRBV11-2	TRBJ1-4	TRBD1	TGTGCCAGCAGCTTTGACAGGGCTTCAACTAATGAAAAACTGTTTTTT	CASSFDRASTNEKLFF
.	TRBV2	TRBJ1-3	.	TGTGCCAGCAGGGACGACAGGCACTCTGGAAACACCATATATTTT	CASRDDRHSGNTIYF
.	TRBV29-1	TRBJ2-7	TRBD1	TGCAGCGTTGAAGGTAGGGACAGGCCCTACGAGCAGTACTTC	CSVEGRDRPYEQYF
few	TRBV4-1	TRBJ2-7	TRBD1	TGCGCCAGCAGCCAGGGGTGGGACAGCTCCTACGAGCAGTACTTC	CASSQGWDSSYEQYF
.	TRBV10-1	TRBJ1-1	.	TGCGCCAGCAGTGAGTCGTCGGGGATCGAGACAGGAGTTAACACTGAAGCTTTCTTT	CASSESSGIETGVNTEAFF
.	TRBV2	TRBJ1-1	.	TGTGCCAGCAGACCCTCCATGACAGCCGCTGAAGCTTTCTTT	CASRPSMTAAEAFF
.	TRBV5-6	TRBJ1-5	.	TGTGCCAGCAGCCTCAGCGGGGGGACAAGCAATCAGCCCCAGCATTTT	CASSLSGGTSNQPQHF
.	TRBV5-1	TRBJ2-4	TRBD2	TGCGCCAGCAGCTTAGGACTAGCGGTAGCCAAAAACATTCAGTACTTC	CASSLGLAVAKNIQYF
.	TRBV7-9	TRBJ2-1	TRBD2	TGTGCCAGCAGCCCCCCTAGCGGGAGATTCTATGAGCAGTTCTTC	CASSPPSGRFYEQFF
.	TRBV9	TRBJ2-1	TRBD2	TGTGCCAGCAGCACCCACAACTTAGCGGGAACCTACAATGAGCAGTTCTTC	CASSTHNLAGTYNEQFF
once	TRBV28	TRBJ1-3	TRBD1	TGTGCCACCCGGACAGGGAATGGAAACACCATATATTTT	CATRTGNGNTIYF
.	TRBV27	TRBJ2-7	.	TGTGCCAGCAGCGCCCGACAGAATACGTACGAGCAGTACTTC	CASSARQNTYEQYF
once	TRBV9	TRBJ2-6	.	TGTGCCAGCAGCATGTACACGCTCCCCGGGGCCAACGTCCTGACTTTC	CASSMYTLPGANVLTF
once	TRBV29-1	TRBJ2-1	.	TGCAGCGTGGTCAGGGTAGGTGAGCAGTTCTTC	CSVVRVGEQFF
.	TRBV30	TRBJ1-3	.	TGTGCCTGGAGTTCGGGTTCTGGAAACACCATATATTTT	CAWSSGSGNTIYF
.	TRBV5-6	TRBJ2-3	.	TGTGCCAGCAGCTTGACGCAGGATAGCACAGATACGCAGTATTTT	CASSLTQDSTDTQYF
.	TRBV5-1	TRBJ1-1	TRBD1	TGCGCCAGCAGCTTGGGACAGGGAATGATGAACACTGAAGCTTTCTTT	CASSLGQGMMNTEAFF
.	TRBV2	TRBJ2-7	.	TGTGCCAGCAGTCTTCAGGGGTTTCAGGTGCACGAGCAGTACTTC	CASSLQGFQVHEQYF
.	TRBV13	TRBJ2-3	.	TGTGCCAGCAGCTTAGTAAGGTGGGAGAGCACAGATACGCAGTATTTT	CASSLVRWESTDTQYF
.	TRBV25-1	TRBJ2-6	.	TGTGCCAGCAGTGAATATGGACAGTCTGGGGCCAACGTCCTGACTTTC	CASSEYGQSGANVLTF
.	TRBV6-1	TRBJ1-4	.	TGTGCCAGCAACGAAGGGGCTAATGAAAAACTGTTTTTT	CASNEGANEKLFF
few	TRBV4-1	TRBJ1-5	.	TGCGCCAGCAGCCTGGACAGCGAAAATAATCAGCCCCAGCATTTT	CASSLDSENNQPQHF
.	TRBV11-2	TRBJ2-7	TRBD1	TGTGCCAGCAGCTTAGGGCCCGGGACAGGGAGAGTGGTCTACGGGCAGTACTTC	CASSLGPGTGRVVYGQYF
.	TRBV10-1	TRBJ2-5	TRBD2	TGCGCCAGCAGTGCCGGACTAGCGGGGAACCAAGAGACCCAGTACTTC	CASSAGLAGNQETQYF
once	TRBV29-1	TRBJ2-1	.	TGCAGCGTTGAAGATTACGGTGGCTCCTACAATGAGCAGTTCTTC	CSVEDYGGSYNEQFF
.	TRBV28	TRBJ2-3	TRBD2	TGTGCCAGCAGGCCTCGGACTAGCGGGCCCCAGGTGACGCAGTATTTT	CASRPRTSGPQVTQYF
.	TRBV5-4	TRBJ2-2	.	TGTGCCAGCAGCTTGGCGAGGTCGCCCGGGGAGCTGTTTTTT	CASSLARSPGELFF
.	TRBV28	TRBJ1-5	TRBD1	TGTGCCAGCAGTTCCCAACGGGGACAGGGGGCTCAGCCCCAGCATTTT	CASSSQRGQGAQPQHF
.	TRBV5-1	TRBJ1-1	.	TGCGCCAGCAGCTTGGGAGGGAAAGGAGGCACTGAAGCTTTCTTT	CASSLGGKGGTEAFF
.	TRBV21-1	TRBJ2-7	.	TGTGCCAGCAGCTCTGAACTAGCGGGAGACGACGAGCAGTACTTC	CASSSELAGDDEQYF
.	TRBV7-2	TRBJ2-4	.	TGTGCCAGCAGCTTAGAGGCGGGTTCGGGGAACATTCAGTACTTC	CASSLEAGSGNIQYF